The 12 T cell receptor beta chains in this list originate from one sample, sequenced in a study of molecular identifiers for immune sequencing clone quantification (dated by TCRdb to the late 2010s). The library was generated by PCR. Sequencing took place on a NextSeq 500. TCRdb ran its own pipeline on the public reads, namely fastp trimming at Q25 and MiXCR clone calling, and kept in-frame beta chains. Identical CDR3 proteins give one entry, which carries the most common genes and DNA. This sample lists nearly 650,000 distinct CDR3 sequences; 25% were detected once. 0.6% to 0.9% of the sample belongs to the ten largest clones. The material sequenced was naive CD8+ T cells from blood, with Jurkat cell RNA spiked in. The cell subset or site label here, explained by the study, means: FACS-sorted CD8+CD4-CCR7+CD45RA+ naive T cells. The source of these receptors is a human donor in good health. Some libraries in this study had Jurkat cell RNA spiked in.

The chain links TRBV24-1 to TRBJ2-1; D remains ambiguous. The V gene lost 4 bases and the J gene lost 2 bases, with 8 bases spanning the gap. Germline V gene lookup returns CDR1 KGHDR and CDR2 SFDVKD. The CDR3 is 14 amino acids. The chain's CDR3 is CATSERTPYNEQFF. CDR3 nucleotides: TGTGCCACCAGTGAACGGACCCCCTACAATGAGCAGTTCTTC.

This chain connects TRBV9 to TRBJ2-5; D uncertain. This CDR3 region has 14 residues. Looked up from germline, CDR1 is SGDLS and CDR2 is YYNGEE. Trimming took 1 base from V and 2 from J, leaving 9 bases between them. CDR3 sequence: CASSVRWGQETQYF. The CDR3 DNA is TGTGCCAGCAGCGTACGATGGGGTCAAGAGACCCAGTACTTC.

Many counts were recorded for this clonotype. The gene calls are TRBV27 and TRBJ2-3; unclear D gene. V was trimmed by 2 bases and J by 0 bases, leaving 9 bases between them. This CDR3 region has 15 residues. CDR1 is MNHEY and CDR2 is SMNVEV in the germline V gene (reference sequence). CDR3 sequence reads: CASSLGRSSTDTQYF. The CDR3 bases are TGTGCCAGCAGTTTAGGGCGCTCTAGCACAGATACGCAGTATTTT.

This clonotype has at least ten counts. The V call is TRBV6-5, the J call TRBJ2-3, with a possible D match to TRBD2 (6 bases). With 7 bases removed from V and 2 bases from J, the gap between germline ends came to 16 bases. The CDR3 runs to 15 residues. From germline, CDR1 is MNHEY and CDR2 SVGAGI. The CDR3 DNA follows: TGTGCCAGCACTCCCCGGGACTCAGACACAGATACGCAGTATTTT. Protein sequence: CASTPRDSDTDTQYF.

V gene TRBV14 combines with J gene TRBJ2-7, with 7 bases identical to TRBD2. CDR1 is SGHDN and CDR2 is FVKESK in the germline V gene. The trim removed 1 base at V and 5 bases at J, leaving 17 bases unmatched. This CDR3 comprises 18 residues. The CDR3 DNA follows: TGTGCCAGCAGCCAAGTTTGGCGGTCTAGCGGAGGGTGGGACGAGCAGTACTTC. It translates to CASSQVWRSSGGWDEQYF.

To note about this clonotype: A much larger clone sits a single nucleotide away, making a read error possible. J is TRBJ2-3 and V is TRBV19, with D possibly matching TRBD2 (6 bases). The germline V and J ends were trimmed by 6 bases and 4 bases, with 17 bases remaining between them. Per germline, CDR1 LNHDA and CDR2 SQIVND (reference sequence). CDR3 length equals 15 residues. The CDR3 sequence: CASRMGTRGADTQYF. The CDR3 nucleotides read TGTGCCAGTAGGATGGGGACTCGGGGCGCAGATACGCAGTATTTT. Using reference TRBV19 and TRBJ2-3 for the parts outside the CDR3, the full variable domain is DGGITQSPKYLFRKEGQNVTLSCEQNLNHDAMYWYRQDPGQGLRLIYYSQIVNDFQKGDIAEGYSVSREKKESFPLTVTSAQKNPTAFYLCASRMGTRGADTQYFGPGTRLTVL.

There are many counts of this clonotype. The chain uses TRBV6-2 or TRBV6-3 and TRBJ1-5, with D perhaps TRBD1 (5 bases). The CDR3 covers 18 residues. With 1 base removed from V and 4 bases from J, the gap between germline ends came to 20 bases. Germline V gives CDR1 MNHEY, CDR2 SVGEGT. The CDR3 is CASSYFRAEGLGNQPQHF. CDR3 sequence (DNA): TGTGCCAGCAGTTACTTCAGGGCTGAGGGGTTGGGAAATCAGCCCCAGCATTTT.

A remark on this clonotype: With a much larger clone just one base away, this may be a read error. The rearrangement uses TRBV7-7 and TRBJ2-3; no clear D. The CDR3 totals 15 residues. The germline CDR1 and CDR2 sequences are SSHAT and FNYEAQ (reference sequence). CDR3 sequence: CASSLPSLGTDTRYF. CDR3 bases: TGTGCTAGCAGCTTACCCTCCCTAGGAACAGATACGCGGTATTTT.

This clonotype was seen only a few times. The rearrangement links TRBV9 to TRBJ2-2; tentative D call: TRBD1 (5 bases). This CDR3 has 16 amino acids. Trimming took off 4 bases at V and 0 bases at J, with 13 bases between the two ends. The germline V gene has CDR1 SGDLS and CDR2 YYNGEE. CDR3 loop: CASSPLDTTNTGELFF. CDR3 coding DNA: TGTGCCAGCAGCCCACTGGACACGACGAACACCGGGGAGCTGTTTTTT.

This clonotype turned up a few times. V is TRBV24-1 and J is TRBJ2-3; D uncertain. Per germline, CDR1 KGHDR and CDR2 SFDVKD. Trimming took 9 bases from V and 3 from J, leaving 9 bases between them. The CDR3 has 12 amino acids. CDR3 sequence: CATGLGTDTQYF. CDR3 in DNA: TGTGCCACCGGGCTGGGGACAGATACGCAGTATTTT.

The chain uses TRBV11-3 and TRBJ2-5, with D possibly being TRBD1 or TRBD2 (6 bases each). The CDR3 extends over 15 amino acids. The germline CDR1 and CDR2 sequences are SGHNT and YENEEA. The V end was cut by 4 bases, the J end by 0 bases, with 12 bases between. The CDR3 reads CASSSPRDNQETQYF. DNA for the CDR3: TGTGCCAGCAGCTCCCCGCGGGACAACCAAGAGACCCAGTACTTC.

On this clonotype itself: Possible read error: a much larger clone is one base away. The CDR3 loop reads CASSSAVLYEKLFF. CDR3 bases: TGTGCCAGCAGCTCAGCGGTCCTCTATGAAAAACTGTTTTTT. V gene TRBV7-9 combines with J gene TRBJ1-4, with unresolved D. V lost 4 bases to trimming and J lost 6 bases, with 12 bases between them. Germline lookup yields CDR1 SEHNR and CDR2 FQNEAQ (reference sequence). The CDR3 sequence is 14 residues long.